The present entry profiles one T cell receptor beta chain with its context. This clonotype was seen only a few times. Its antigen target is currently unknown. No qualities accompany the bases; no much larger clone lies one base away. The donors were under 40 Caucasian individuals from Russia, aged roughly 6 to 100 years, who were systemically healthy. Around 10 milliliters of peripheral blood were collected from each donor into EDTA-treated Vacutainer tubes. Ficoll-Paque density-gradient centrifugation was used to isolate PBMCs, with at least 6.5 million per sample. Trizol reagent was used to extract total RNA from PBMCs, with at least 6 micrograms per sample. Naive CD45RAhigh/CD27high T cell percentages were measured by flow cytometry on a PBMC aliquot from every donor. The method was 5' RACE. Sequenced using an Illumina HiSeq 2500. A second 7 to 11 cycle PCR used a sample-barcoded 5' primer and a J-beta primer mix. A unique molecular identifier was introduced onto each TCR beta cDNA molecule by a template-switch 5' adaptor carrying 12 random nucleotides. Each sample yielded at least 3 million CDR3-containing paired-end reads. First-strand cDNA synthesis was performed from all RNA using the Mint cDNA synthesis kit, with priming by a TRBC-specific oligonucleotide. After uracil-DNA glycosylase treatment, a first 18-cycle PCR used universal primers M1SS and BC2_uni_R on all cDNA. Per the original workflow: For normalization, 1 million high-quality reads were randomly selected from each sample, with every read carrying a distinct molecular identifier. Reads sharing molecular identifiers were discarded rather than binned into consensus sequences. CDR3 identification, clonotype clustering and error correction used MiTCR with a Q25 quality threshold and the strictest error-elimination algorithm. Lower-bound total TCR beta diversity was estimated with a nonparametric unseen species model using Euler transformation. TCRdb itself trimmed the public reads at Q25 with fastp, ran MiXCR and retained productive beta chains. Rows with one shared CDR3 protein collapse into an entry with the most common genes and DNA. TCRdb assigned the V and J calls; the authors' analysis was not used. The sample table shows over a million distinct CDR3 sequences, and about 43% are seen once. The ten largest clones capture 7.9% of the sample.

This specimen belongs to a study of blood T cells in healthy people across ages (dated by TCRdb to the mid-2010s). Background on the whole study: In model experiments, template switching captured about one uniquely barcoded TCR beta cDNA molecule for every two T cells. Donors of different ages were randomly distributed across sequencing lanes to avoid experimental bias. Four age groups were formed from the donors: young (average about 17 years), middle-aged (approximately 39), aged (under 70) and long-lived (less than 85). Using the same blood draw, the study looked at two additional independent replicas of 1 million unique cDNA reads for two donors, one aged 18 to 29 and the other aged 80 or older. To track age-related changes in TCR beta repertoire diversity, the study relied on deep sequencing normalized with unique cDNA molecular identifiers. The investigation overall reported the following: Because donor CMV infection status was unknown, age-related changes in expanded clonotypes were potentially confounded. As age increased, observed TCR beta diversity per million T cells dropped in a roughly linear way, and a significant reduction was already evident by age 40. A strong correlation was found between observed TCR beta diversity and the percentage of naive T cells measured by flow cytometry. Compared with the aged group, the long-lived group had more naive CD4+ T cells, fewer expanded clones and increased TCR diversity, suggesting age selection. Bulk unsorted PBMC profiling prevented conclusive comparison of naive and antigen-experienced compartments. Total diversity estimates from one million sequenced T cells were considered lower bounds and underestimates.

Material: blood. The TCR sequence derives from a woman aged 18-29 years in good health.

The CDR3 region reads CAISGSSVETQYF. At the DNA level, the sequence is TGTGCCATCAGTGGCAGCTCGGTCGAGACCCAGTACTTC. Recombination linked TRBV10-3 to TRBJ2-5; the D gene assignment is ambiguous. V is shortened by 4 bases, J by 5 bases, and the region joining them spans 11 bases. The CDR3 starts with the cysteine, ends with the phenylalanine, and has 13 residues. Only the CDR3 DNA is retained, 39 bases long and in frame from the first base. The germline V gene supplies CDR1 ENHRY and CDR2 SYGVKD.